This T cell receptor (beta chain) was profiled in a study of T cell responses to AZD1222 COVID-19 vaccine. Here immunoSEQ multiplex PCR was the method, and the copy in TCRdb shows in-frame clones only, minus some. The data contain about 180,000 clones, around 90% of them singletons. Trimming cost V 5 bases and J 5 bases; bases outside gene matches: 10. This CDR3 comprises 15 residues. Germline V CDR1 and CDR2: SEHNR, FQNEAQ (reference sequence). The source was peripheral blood, collected on day 0 of AZD1222 vaccination. The sequence came from an adult in good health. The chain recombines TRBV7-9 with TRBJ2-7; 9 bases fit TRBD1. CDR3: CASSLGDREVDEQYF. CDR3 in DNA: TGTGCCAGCAGCCTGGGGGACAGGGAAGTTGACGAGCAGTACTTC.